Shown below are 19 T cell receptor beta chains from a single sample sequenced in a study of blood T cells in healthy people across ages. Using a J-beta primer mix together with a sample-barcoded 5' primer, a second PCR was run for roughly 7 to 11 cycles. TCRdb redid the calling of the 5' RACE reads with MiXCR, one entry per CDR3 protein. The data hold 1.5 million to 1.8 million distinct CDR3 sequences, with roughly 43% observed a single time. Sequenced material: blood. All receptors come from a woman under 30 in good health.

V and J are TRBV6-2 or TRBV6-3 and TRBJ2-3; TRBD1 might be the D (6 bases). The V gene lost 7 bases and the J gene lost 2 bases, with 16 bases spanning the gap. The CDR3 runs to 15 residues. From germline, CDR1 is MNHEY and CDR2 SVGEGT. The CDR3 sequence: CASTLLGGLTDTQYF. CDR3 coding DNA: TGTGCCAGCACCCTCTTAGGGGGTCTCACAGATACGCAGTATTTT.

This clonotype has just a few counts. The V and J genes are TRBV4-3 and TRBJ2-7; D not resolved. Germline V lookup: CDR1 LGHNA, CDR2 YSLEER. Between the trimmed V and J ends, which lost 0 bases and 0 bases, there was a span of 12 bases. The CDR3 spans 16 residues. CDR3 region: CASSQDTLISSYEQYF. The CDR3 nucleotides are TGCGCCAGCAGCCAAGATACGCTCATAAGCTCCTACGAGCAGTACTTC.

The chain links TRBV9 to TRBJ2-1, with 13 bases matching TRBD2. V was pared by 3 bases and J by 0 bases, with 9 bases of the junction left unmatched. Looked up from germline, CDR1 is SGDLS and CDR2 is YYNGEE. CDR3 length: 19 residues. CDR3 DNA: TGTGCCAGCAGCGCTGAGTGGACTAGCGGGGGCCCCTCCTACAATGAGCAGTTCTTC. As protein: CASSAEWTSGGPSYNEQFF. Looking up the rest from reference TRBV9 and TRBJ2-1 gives the full variable domain: DSGVTQTPKHLITATGQRVTLRCSPRSGDLSVYWYQQSLDQGLQFLIQYYNGEERAKGNILERFSAQQFPDLHSELNLSSLELGDSALYFCASSAEWTSGGPSYNEQFFGPGTRLTVL.

The J gene is TRBJ1-1, the V gene TRBV14, with a possible D match to TRBD1 (5 bases). V was pared by 0 bases and J by 7 bases, with 12 bases between. The CDR3 is 14 residues long. Looked up from germline, CDR1 is SGHDN and CDR2 is FVKESK. In DNA form, the CDR3 reads TGTGCCAGCAGCCAAGAATGGGGGGGGAGTGAAGCTTTCTTT. It is translated as CASSQEWGGSEAFF.

The chain has TRBV6-5 and TRBJ1-2, with D perhaps TRBD1 (5 bases). The CDR3 is 14 amino acids. V was pared by 7 bases and J by 4 bases, with 16 bases between. The V gene's germline CDR1 is MNHEY and CDR2 SVGAGI. The CDR3 bases are TGTGCCAGCAATCCCGTGGGGCGCGGCTATGGCTACACCTTC. Translation: CASNPVGRGYGYTF.

The chain couples TRBV4-3 to TRBJ1-5, with unresolved D. The CDR3 has 15 residues. Looked up from germline, CDR1 is LGHNA and CDR2 is YSLEER. Trimming shortened V by 6 bases and J by 2 bases, and 14 bases separated the two germline ends. The CDR3 protein is CASSLELMGNQPQHF. The CDR3 bases are TGCGCCAGCAGTCTCGAGTTAATGGGCAATCAGCCCCAGCATTTT.

The sample holds a few counts of this clonotype. The rearrangement uses TRBV4-1 and TRBJ2-1, with 8 bases aligning to TRBD2. V lost 0 bases and J lost 2; bases outside the gene matches: 3. The CDR3 loop spans 16 amino acids. Germline V CDR1 and CDR2: MGHRA, YSYEKL. This CDR3 reads CASSQEAGAAYNEQFF. The CDR3 coding sequence is TGCGCCAGCAGCCAAGAAGCGGGAGCTGCCTACAATGAGCAGTTCTTC.

The chain has TRBV12-3 or TRBV12-4 and TRBJ2-1; 10 bases agree with TRBD2. Trimming at V came to 4 bases and at J to 7 bases, leaving 16 bases not matched to a gene. The CDR3 is made up of 18 amino acids. The CDR3 sequence: CASSSRQEREGLLNEQFF. CDR3 DNA sequence: TGTGCCAGCAGTTCCCGCCAGGAGCGGGAGGGCCTATTGAATGAGCAGTTCTTC.

The genes are TRBV25-1 and TRBJ1-5; D unresolved. CDR1 and CDR2 from the germline V gene are MGHDK and SYGVNS. The CDR3 has 13 amino acids. Trimming took 3 bases from V and 6 from J, leaving 9 bases between them. CDR3 loop: CASSDQVGQPQHF. CDR3 nucleotide sequence: TGTGCCAGCAGTGACCAGGTCGGTCAGCCCCAGCATTTT. Complete variable domain (other parts from reference TRBV25-1 and TRBJ1-5): EADIYQTPRYLVIGTGKKITLECSQTMGHDKMYWYQQDPGMELHLIHYSYGVNSTEKGDLSSESTVSRIRTEHFPLTLESARPSHTSQYLCASSDQVGQPQHFGDGTRLSIL.

A few counts support this clonotype. The chain couples TRBV15 to TRBJ2-7; 8 positions match TRBD1. The CDR3 loop spans 16 amino acids. V trimming: 0 bases; J trimming: 2 bases; junction bases outside the gene matches: 6. Germline V lookup: CDR1 LNHNV, CDR2 YYDKDF (reference sequence). This CDR3 is CATSREGTGVTYEQYF. CDR3 nucleotide sequence: TGTGCCACCAGCAGAGAGGGGACAGGAGTAACCTACGAGCAGTACTTC.

This chain joins TRBV29-1 and TRBJ1-1, with 11 bases fitting TRBD1. The CDR3 has 17 residues. Germline V gene data show CDR1 as SQVTM and CDR2 as ANQGSEA. V shed 0 bases and J 0 bases; nucleotides not matched to a gene: 6. The CDR3 sequence: CSVEDSDRGRLNTEAFF. The CDR3, as DNA: TGCAGCGTTGAAGATTCGGACAGGGGGCGCCTGAACACTGAAGCTTTCTTT. Together with reference TRBV29-1 and TRBJ1-1, the CDR3 gives the full variable domain: SAVISQKPSRDICQRGTSLTIQCQVDSQVTMMFWYRQQPGQSLTLIATANQGSEATYESGFVIDKFPISRPNLTFSTLTVSNMSPEDSSIYLCSVEDSDRGRLNTEAFFGQGTRLTVV.

This clonotype was detected only a few times. This rearrangement joins TRBV7-9 to TRBJ2-5, with 7 bases matching TRBD2. From germline, CDR1 is SEHNR and CDR2 FQNEAQ (reference sequence). The length of the CDR3 is 16 residues. The V segment lost 5 bases and the J segment 11 bases; nucleotides outside the gene matches: 20. For the CDR3, the DNA is TGTGCCAGCAGCCCATCTAGCGGAACTTACTACAATGAGCAGTACTTC. Amino acid sequence: CASSPSSGTYYNEQYF. The variable domain in full, completed from reference TRBV7-9 and TRBJ2-5, reads DTGVSQNPRHKITKRGQNVTFRCDPISEHNRLYWYRQTLGQGPEFLTYFQNEAQLEKSRLLSDRFSAERPKGSFSTLEIQRTEQGDSAMYLCASSPSSGTYYNEQYFGPGTRLLVL.

This clonotype was observed a handful of times. The V call is TRBV20-1, the J call TRBJ1-6, with TRBD1 identical over 7 bases. Losses at the gene ends were 0 bases for V and 8 bases for J; bases not matched to a gene: 7. CDR1 is DFQATT, CDR2 SNEGSKA, per germline (reference sequence). The CDR3 spans 15 residues. The CDR3 reads CSARDRRQGDSPLHF. For the CDR3, the DNA is TGCAGTGCTAGAGATCGGAGACAGGGTGATTCACCCCTCCACTTT.

The chain has TRBV6-2 or TRBV6-3 and TRBJ2-5; possible D gene TRBD2, 5 bases. Germline V CDR1 and CDR2: MNHEY, SVGEGT. Trimming removed 5 bases at V and 1 base at J, with 20 bases between. The CDR3 is made up of 17 amino acids. The CDR3 region is CASSPNPPWRLQETQYF. Written as DNA, the CDR3 is TGTGCCAGCAGTCCCAACCCCCCGTGGAGGCTCCAAGAGACCCAGTACTTC.

The genes are TRBV2 and TRBJ1-2; no definite D call. Trimming removed 2 bases from V and 6 bases from J, with 10 bases in between. CDR1 SNHLY and CDR2 FYNNEI come from the germline V gene. The CDR3 is 13 amino acids. Here the CDR3 DNA reads TGTGCCAGCAGTGAATCGCCAGGCCATGGCTACACCTTC. Amino acid sequence: CASSESPGHGYTF.

This clonotype turned up a few times. The J gene is TRBJ1-1, the V gene TRBV12-3 or TRBV12-4, with D tentatively TRBD1 (5 bases). The CDR3 consists of 14 residues. The V end was cut by 7 bases, the J end by 10 bases, with 22 bases between. The CDR3 DNA is TGTGCCAGCACCACCTTGGGGACGCACTTCGGAGCTTTCTTT. This codes for CASTTLGTHFGAFF.

This rearrangement joins TRBV18 to TRBJ2-7; the D gene is possibly TRBD1 (5 bases). The CDR3 loop spans 15 amino acids. Between the trimmed V and J ends, which lost 1 base and 7 bases, there was a span of 17 bases. Germline CDR1 is KGHSH and CDR2 is LQKENI. In nucleotides, the CDR3 is TGTGCCAGCTCACCACTGGCAGACCTCCCAGGGGAGCAGTACTTC. The encoded protein is CASSPLADLPGEQYF.

V gene TRBV4-1 combines with J gene TRBJ2-1, with unresolved D. V lost 3 bases to trimming and J lost 0 bases, with 12 bases between them. Germline assignment: CDR1 MGHRA and CDR2 YSYEKL. The CDR3 is 16 residues long. The DNA for the CDR3 is TGCGCCAGCAGCCAGCGCATTCTTTCCTCCTACAATGAGCAGTTCTTC. Translation: CASSQRILSSYNEQFF.

This chain links TRBV15 with TRBJ2-4; D is unresolved. The germline CDR1 and CDR2 sequences are LNHNV and YYDKDF (reference sequence). This CDR3 is built from 15 residues. Trimming removed 3 bases from V and 2 bases from J, with 11 bases in between. For the CDR3, the DNA is TGTGCCACCAGCAGGGCCACTCCCCCCAAAAACATTCAGTACTTC. Translating it yields CATSRATPPKNIQYF.